These T cell receptor beta chains were read from a single sample in a study of control samples from healthy donors and cancer patients. Repertoires were generated with immunoSEQ multiplex PCR, while TCRdb's copy carries only in-frame clones and drops some. This repertoire shows about 90,000 clones, 75% to 95% found once; its top ten account for less than 4.5%. The source material was blood. All receptors come from a woman younger than 35 in good health. CDR3s leave out the opening cysteine and the closing phenylalanine or tryptophan. The order of the fields is J gene, V gene, clone size, CDR3 protein. Rows give clone size only sometimes, using once, few, many, or a class for an expanded clone.

J: TRBJ1-2
V: TRBV5-1
size: -
CDR3: ASSPRTGGNYGYT

J: TRBJ1-1
V: TRBV27
size: -
CDR3: ASSLSGGSRAEAF

J: TRBJ2-1
V: TRBV5-4
size: -
CDR3: ASSLWASSLYNEQF

J: TRBJ1-2
V: TRBV6-5
size: -
CDR3: ASSYGGFRGGYT

J: TRBJ2-7
V: TRBV29-1
size: -
CDR3: SVEDDRQGNPPYEQY

J: TRBJ2-1
V: TRBV9
size: -
CDR3: ASSVDGDSYNEQF

J: TRBJ1-4
V: TRBV5-4
size: -
CDR3: ASSSWVQTATNEKLF

J: TRBJ1-4
V: TRBV5-6
size: -
CDR3: ASSWGGPSTEKLF

J: TRBJ2-1
V: TRBV12-5
size: few
CDR3: ASGLVLGQGAGNEQF

J: TRBJ1-1
V: TRBV9
size: -
CDR3: ASSVDKWDTEAF

J: TRBJ1-4
V: TRBV6-6
size: -
CDR3: ASRPQGQPNEKLF

J: TRBJ2-1
V: TRBV4-1
size: -
CDR3: ASSPWTGSPF

J: TRBJ2-7
V: TRBV7-2
size: -
CDR3: ASSQRRSSYEQY

J: TRBJ2-7
V: TRBV14
size: many
CDR3: ASSSRQGSQSPYEQY

J: TRBJ2-2
V: TRBV5-1
size: -
CDR3: ASQGGPPSTGELF

J: TRBJ1-2
V: TRBV29-1
size: -
CDR3: SSALGAYGYT

J: TRBJ1-1
V: TRBV10-1
size: once
CDR3: ASRDRLNTEAF

J: TRBJ2-1
V: TRBV7-9
size: once
CDR3: ASTSLRTSGGRNEQF

J: TRBJ2-5
V: TRBV9
size: few
CDR3: ASSGGLGQETQY

J: TRBJ1-2
V: TRBV6-5
size: -
CDR3: ASRTPYGYT

J: TRBJ2-7
V: TRBV5-5
size: -
CDR3: ASSVTDRAYEQY

J: TRBJ2-2
V: TRBV19
size: -
CDR3: ASKGQGAREVKAGELF

J: TRBJ1-1
V: TRBV25-1
size: -
CDR3: ASNSGSTGVAEAF

J: TRBJ2-6
V: TRBV6-2/TRBV6-3
size: -
CDR3: ASSDTSGANVLT

J: TRBJ2-4
V: TRBV4-2
size: -
CDR3: ASSQVGPLGKNIQY

J: TRBJ1-4
V: TRBV19
size: -
CDR3: ASSPGIEKLF

J: TRBJ1-3
V: TRBV13
size: -
CDR3: ASSLDGRISGNTIY

J: TRBJ1-1
V: TRBV2
size: -
CDR3: ASSERRSQGLNTEAF

J: TRBJ1-1
V: TRBV6-6
size: -
CDR3: ASNIGGSGEKAF

J: TRBJ2-3
V: TRBV6-1
size: -
CDR3: ASSEEGTDYTDTQY

J: TRBJ1-5
V: TRBV21-1
size: -
CDR3: ASSPRAEGSNQPQH

J: TRBJ2-3
V: TRBV25-1
size: -
CDR3: ASSLSTGPVPTDTQY

J: TRBJ1-5
V: TRBV7-2
size: -
CDR3: ASSLGQGRIDQPQH

J: TRBJ2-7
V: TRBV5-1
size: -
CDR3: ASSPDQGMQY

J: TRBJ1-3
V: TRBV18
size: -
CDR3: ASSPPLIGTGNTIY

J: TRBJ2-7
V: TRBV27
size: -
CDR3: ASSFQSGGPYEQY

J: TRBJ1-4
V: TRBV2
size: -
CDR3: ASSRQGSLWLQLF